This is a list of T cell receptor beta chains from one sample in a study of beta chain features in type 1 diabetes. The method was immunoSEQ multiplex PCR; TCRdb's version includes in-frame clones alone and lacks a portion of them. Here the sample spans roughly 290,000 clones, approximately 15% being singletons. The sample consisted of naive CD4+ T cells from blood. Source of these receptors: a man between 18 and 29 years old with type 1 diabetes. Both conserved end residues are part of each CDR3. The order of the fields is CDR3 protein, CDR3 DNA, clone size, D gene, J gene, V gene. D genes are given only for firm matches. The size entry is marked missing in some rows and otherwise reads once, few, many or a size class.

CDR3 protein: CASSGGTGGRGTEAFF
CDR3 DNA: TGTGCCAGCAGCGGCGGGACAGGGGGCAGAGGGACTGAAGCTTTCTTT
clone size: few
D gene: TRBD1
J gene: TRBJ1-1
V gene: TRBV14

CDR3 protein: CASSAGGLYVF
CDR3 DNA: TGTGCCAGCAGTGCTGGAGGACTGTACGTTTTT
clone size: .
D gene: .
J gene: TRBJ1-4
V gene: TRBV2

CDR3 protein: CASSPTGGRYNEQFF
CDR3 DNA: TGTGCCAGCAGCCCCACAGGGGGTAGGTACAATGAGCAGTTCTTC
clone size: .
D gene: TRBD1
J gene: TRBJ2-1
V gene: TRBV7-9

CDR3 protein: CASSVEGHLNTEAFF
CDR3 DNA: TGTGCCAGCAGCGTAGAGGGACACCTGAACACTGAAGCTTTCTTT
clone size: few
D gene: .
J gene: TRBJ1-1
V gene: TRBV9

CDR3 protein: CASSQVSQRGPSYEQYF
CDR3 DNA: TGTGCCAGCAGCCAAGTTTCCCAGCGGGGGCCTTCCTACGAGCAGTACTTC
clone size: few
D gene: TRBD2
J gene: TRBJ2-7
V gene: TRBV14

CDR3 protein: CAWIKNGPGANEKLFF
CDR3 DNA: TGTGCCTGGATCAAAAATGGACCGGGGGCTAATGAAAAACTGTTTTTT
clone size: .
D gene: .
J gene: TRBJ1-4
V gene: TRBV30

CDR3 protein: CAWSRGQGAPGANVLTF
CDR3 DNA: TGTGCCTGGAGTAGGGGACAGGGGGCGCCTGGGGCCAACGTCCTGACTTTC
clone size: few
D gene: TRBD1
J gene: TRBJ2-6
V gene: TRBV30

CDR3 protein: CAWSGPLGGNSPLHF
CDR3 DNA: TGTGCCTGGTCCGGACCATTGGGGGGTAATTCACCCCTCCACTTT
clone size: .
D gene: .
J gene: TRBJ1-6
V gene: TRBV30

CDR3 protein: CASSTKGLAGGNSYEQYF
CDR3 DNA: TGTGCCAGCAGCACAAAGGGACTAGCGGGAGGGAACTCCTACGAGCAGTACTTC
clone size: .
D gene: TRBD2
J gene: TRBJ2-7
V gene: TRBV7-9

CDR3 protein: CASSPGQGREREYF
CDR3 DNA: TGTGCCAGCTCTCCCGGACAGGGTCGGGAGCGGGAGTACTTC
clone size: .
D gene: TRBD1
J gene: TRBJ2-7
V gene: TRBV18

CDR3 protein: CASSLAGGRNEQYF
CDR3 DNA: TGTGCCAGCAGTCTAGCGGGGGGACGGAACGAGCAGTACTTC
clone size: few
D gene: TRBD2
J gene: TRBJ2-7
V gene: TRBV6-5

CDR3 protein: CSVGGQPQHF
CDR3 DNA: TGCAGTGTGGGAGGACAGCCCCAGCATTTT
clone size: .
D gene: .
J gene: TRBJ1-5
V gene: TRBV20-1

CDR3 protein: CASIHLEGEAFF
CDR3 DNA: TGTGCCAGCATTCATCTCGAGGGAGAAGCTTTCTTT
clone size: .
D gene: .
J gene: TRBJ1-1
V gene: TRBV28

CDR3 protein: CASSPGQGTPNSYYNEQFF
CDR3 DNA: TGTGCCAGCAGCCCGGGACAGGGGACGCCTAACTCGTACTACAATGAGCAGTTCTTC
clone size: .
D gene: TRBD1
J gene: TRBJ2-1
V gene: TRBV9

CDR3 protein: CASSWRGNSPLHF
CDR3 DNA: TGTGCCAGCAGTTGGAGGGGAAATTCACCCCTCCACTTT
clone size: few
D gene: .
J gene: TRBJ1-6
V gene: TRBV27

CDR3 protein: CAWSVGPNSNQPQHF
CDR3 DNA: TGTGCCTGGAGTGTCGGTCCTAATAGCAATCAGCCCCAGCATTTT
clone size: .
D gene: .
J gene: TRBJ1-5
V gene: TRBV30

CDR3 protein: CASSWTGVGEQYF
CDR3 DNA: TGTGCCAGCAGCTGGACAGGGGTCGGCGAGCAGTACTTC
clone size: few
D gene: TRBD1
J gene: TRBJ2-7
V gene: TRBV7-2

CDR3 protein: CAISLGLAGGNNEQFF
CDR3 DNA: TGTGCCATCAGTCTCGGACTAGCGGGGGGGAACAATGAGCAGTTCTTC
clone size: .
D gene: TRBD2
J gene: TRBJ2-1
V gene: TRBV10-3

CDR3 protein: CASGSLGGGYTF
CDR3 DNA: TGTGCCAGCGGATCCTTGGGGGGTGGCTACACCTTC
clone size: .
D gene: .
J gene: TRBJ1-2
V gene: TRBV28

CDR3 protein: CSVQRPMNTEAFF
CDR3 DNA: TGCAGCGTTCAGCGCCCGATGAACACTGAAGCTTTCTTT
clone size: .
D gene: .
J gene: TRBJ1-1
V gene: TRBV29-1

CDR3 protein: CASSLRLAGGPGETQYF
CDR3 DNA: TGTGCCAGCAGCTTGCGACTAGCGGGGGGGCCCGGGGAGACCCAGTACTTC
clone size: few
D gene: TRBD2
J gene: TRBJ2-5
V gene: TRBV7-2

CDR3 protein: CAISGQQGAYEQYF
CDR3 DNA: TGTGCCATCAGTGGTCAACAGGGGGCTTACGAGCAGTACTTC
clone size: .
D gene: TRBD1
J gene: TRBJ2-7
V gene: TRBV10-3

CDR3 protein: CASSHRDRSNVLTF
CDR3 DNA: TGTGCCAGCAGCCATAGAGACAGATCCAACGTCCTGACTTTC
clone size: .
D gene: .
J gene: TRBJ2-6
V gene: TRBV5-4

CDR3 protein: CASSPGTSGRATDNEQFF
CDR3 DNA: TGTGCCAGCAGTCCCGGGACTAGCGGGAGGGCCACGGACAATGAGCAGTTCTTC
clone size: few
D gene: TRBD2
J gene: TRBJ2-1
V gene: TRBV27

CDR3 protein: CAIQGPYEQYF
CDR3 DNA: TGTGCCATCCAGGGCCCCTACGAGCAGTACTTC
clone size: .
D gene: .
J gene: TRBJ2-7
V gene: TRBV10-3

CDR3 protein: CASSYRLDYLGELFF
CDR3 DNA: TGTGCCAGCAGTTACCGCCTCGACTACCTCGGGGAGCTGTTTTTT
clone size: .
D gene: .
J gene: TRBJ2-2
V gene: TRBV6-6

CDR3 protein: CATSDRAMNTEAFF
CDR3 DNA: TGTGCCACCTCGGACAGGGCTATGAACACTGAAGCTTTCTTT
clone size: .
D gene: TRBD1
J gene: TRBJ1-1
V gene: TRBV19

CDR3 protein: CAWSRLPPSGYTF
CDR3 DNA: TGTGCCTGGAGCAGACTCCCCCCAAGTGGCTACACCTTC
clone size: few
D gene: .
J gene: TRBJ1-2
V gene: TRBV30

CDR3 protein: CASSESTASGANVLTF
CDR3 DNA: TGTGCCAGCAGTGAATCGACAGCTTCTGGGGCCAACGTCCTGACTTTC
clone size: .
D gene: .
J gene: TRBJ2-6
V gene: TRBV6-1

CDR3 protein: CAWSVVTAFYGYTF
CDR3 DNA: TGTGCCTGGAGTGTAGTGACAGCCTTCTATGGCTACACCTTC
clone size: .
D gene: .
J gene: TRBJ1-2
V gene: TRBV30

CDR3 protein: CASSLGADRPSYEQYF
CDR3 DNA: TGTGCCAGCAGTTTAGGGGCAGACCGACCCTCCTACGAGCAGTACTTC
clone size: .
D gene: .
J gene: TRBJ2-7
V gene: TRBV28

CDR3 protein: CASSPLAANAYEQYF
CDR3 DNA: TGTGCCAGCAGTCCCCTAGCGGCCAATGCCTACGAGCAGTACTTC
clone size: few
D gene: TRBD2
J gene: TRBJ2-7
V gene: TRBV6-6

CDR3 protein: CASRRDKNTDTQYF
CDR3 DNA: TGCGCCAGCAGACGGGACAAGAACACAGATACGCAGTATTTT
clone size: .
D gene: .
J gene: TRBJ2-3
V gene: TRBV5-1

CDR3 protein: CASSPSHGGAGVEETQYF
CDR3 DNA: TGTGCCAGCAGCCCCTCGCACGGTGGAGCGGGAGTTGAAGAGACCCAGTACTTC
clone size: few
D gene: TRBD2
J gene: TRBJ2-5
V gene: TRBV7-9

CDR3 protein: CASVYGGLRDTQYF
CDR3 DNA: TGCGCCAGCGTCTACGGGGGGCTCAGAGATACGCAGTATTTT
clone size: .
D gene: .
J gene: TRBJ2-3
V gene: TRBV5-1

CDR3 protein: CAWSRGTNTEAFF
CDR3 DNA: TGTGCCTGGAGCAGGGGGACGAACACTGAAGCTTTCTTT
clone size: .
D gene: TRBD1
J gene: TRBJ1-1
V gene: TRBV30

CDR3 protein: CASSEPWMGSSYEQYF
CDR3 DNA: TGTGCCAGCAGCGAACCTTGGATGGGGAGCTCCTACGAGCAGTACTTC
clone size: few
D gene: .
J gene: TRBJ2-7
V gene: TRBV11-2

CDR3 protein: CSVGLRLGDTEAFF
CDR3 DNA: TGCAGCGTTGGACTCCGCCTCGGGGACACTGAAGCTTTCTTT
clone size: .
D gene: .
J gene: TRBJ1-1
V gene: TRBV29-1

CDR3 protein: CASSPGTGDQPQHF
CDR3 DNA: TGTGCCAGCAGTCCGGGGACAGGGGATCAGCCCCAGCATTTT
clone size: few
D gene: TRBD1
J gene: TRBJ1-5
V gene: TRBV6-5

CDR3 protein: CAWRTWGGPSEQYF
CDR3 DNA: TGTGCCTGGAGAACGTGGGGGGGGCCTAGCGAGCAGTACTTC
clone size: .
D gene: .
J gene: TRBJ2-7
V gene: TRBV30

CDR3 protein: CASSLFGEYEQYF
CDR3 DNA: TGTGCCAGCAGTTTATTCGGGGAGTACGAGCAGTACTTC
clone size: .
D gene: .
J gene: TRBJ2-7
V gene: TRBV27

CDR3 protein: CASSLGTSGGETQYF
CDR3 DNA: TGTGCCAGCAGCTTAGGGACTAGCGGGGGAGAGACCCAGTACTTC
clone size: few
D gene: TRBD2
J gene: TRBJ2-5
V gene: TRBV7-8

CDR3 protein: CASSLKRETQYF
CDR3 DNA: TGTGCCAGCAGCCTAAAGCGAGAGACCCAGTACTTC
clone size: few
D gene: .
J gene: TRBJ2-5
V gene: TRBV14